This is a list of T cell receptor beta chains from one sample in a study of shared clonotypes between healthy human individuals. Profiled with immunoSEQ multiplex PCR; TCRdb holds only in-frame clones, not every one. The table has about 610,000 clones, almost 97% seen once. Sequencing used naive CD4+ T cells sorted from blood. These receptors originate from a woman in her twenties or thirties in good health. The CDR3 runs from the conserved cysteine through the conserved F or W. D genes are given only for firm matches. Part of the rows lack a size; the others show once, few, many or a class for expanded clones.

D,J,V,size,CDR3,DNA
.,TRBJ2-7,TRBV10-1,.,CASSEQESEQYF,TGCGCCAGCAGTGAGCAGGAGTCCGAGCAGTACTTC
TRBD2,TRBJ2-2,TRBV18,.,CASSLWTSATGELFF,TGTGCCAGCTCACTTTGGACTAGCGCCACCGGGGAGCTGTTTTTT
TRBD2,TRBJ2-3,TRBV7-8,.,CASSSSPSGRTDTQYF,TGTGCCAGCAGCTCCTCCCCTAGCGGTCGCACAGATACGCAGTATTTT
TRBD1,TRBJ2-4,TRBV28,once,CASSLSGGPKNIQYF,TGTGCCAGCAGTTTATCAGGGGGTCCCAAAAACATTCAGTACTTC
.,TRBJ1-5,TRBV6-5,.,CASSYSGSRREPQHF,TGTGCCAGCAGTTACTCTGGCAGCCGACGGGAGCCCCAGCATTTT
.,TRBJ2-6,TRBV7-8,once,CASRQNSGANVLTF,TGTGCCAGCAGACAGAATTCTGGGGCCAACGTCCTGACTTTC
.,TRBJ1-1,TRBV6-6,.,CASRPGVYTEAFF,TGTGCCAGCAGGCCAGGCGTGTACACTGAAGCTTTCTTT
TRBD2,TRBJ2-3,TRBV28,.,CASSPLAGGVDTQYF,TGTGCCAGCAGTCCGCTAGCGGGAGGGGTAGATACGCAGTATTTT
.,TRBJ2-7,TRBV2,.,CASSLNSYEQYF,TGTGCCAGCAGTCTAAATTCCTACGAGCAGTACTTC
TRBD1,TRBJ2-5,TRBV6-6,once,CASSTRQGAGETQYF,TGTGCCAGCAGTACTAGACAGGGGGCAGGAGAGACCCAGTACTTC
TRBD2,TRBJ2-7,TRBV7-3,.,CASSLVSAGGTTYEQYF,TGTGCCAGCAGCTTAGTGTCCGCGGGAGGAACTACATACGAGCAGTACTTC
.,TRBJ1-2,TRBV12-5,.,CASEQIGGYTF,TGTGCTAGTGAACAAATAGGGGGCTACACCTTC
.,TRBJ2-7,TRBV5-1,.,CASSPGTPSYEQYF,TGCGCCAGCAGCCCTGGGACACCCTCCTACGAGCAGTACTTC
.,TRBJ1-1,TRBV28,.,CASSFHTGLTEAFF,TGTGCCAGCAGTTTTCACACGGGGCTGACTGAAGCTTTCTTT
.,TRBJ1-2,TRBV30,.,CAWSSRGHAGGYTF,TGTGCCTGGAGTTCCCGCGGACATGCGGGAGGCTACACCTTC
.,TRBJ2-2,TRBV7-2,.,CASSLLGHKNTGELFF,TGTGCCAGCAGCTTACTTGGACACAAGAACACTGGGGAGCTGTTTTTT
TRBD1,TRBJ2-1,TRBV29-1,.,CSVVVTGAYNEQFF,TGCAGCGTTGTGGTCACAGGGGCTTACAATGAGCAGTTCTTC
.,TRBJ1-4,TRBV9,once,CASSVAALGEKLFF,TGTGCCAGCAGCGTAGCGGCCCTGGGGGAAAAACTGTTTTTT
.,TRBJ2-7,TRBV29-1,.,CSVVLGLYEQYF,TGCAGCGTTGTGCTAGGGTTATACGAGCAGTACTTC
TRBD1,TRBJ2-3,TRBV28,.,CASISGQILDTQYF,TGTGCCAGCATCTCGGGACAGATTTTAGATACGCAGTATTTT